This T cell receptor beta chain was recovered during a study of blood T cell repertoires in COVID-19. Assay used: immunoSEQ multiplex PCR; TCRdb lists only in-frame clones, some missing. This table holds over 200,000 clones, around 80% found once. Germline assignment: CDR1 SGDLS and CDR2 YYNGEE. V dropped 3 bases and J dropped 0 bases, with 7 bases sitting between them. There are 15 residues in the CDR3. The receptor's source is a woman aged 80 or over with COVID-19, enrolled during active disease. J is TRBJ2-6 and V is TRBV9, with a possible D match to TRBD2 (6 bases). The sample comprised peripheral blood. The CDR3 DNA is TGTGCCAGCAGCGCCGGGGGCTCTGGGGCCAACGTCCTGACTTTC. Protein sequence: CASSAGGSGANVLTF. Full variable domain (rest looked up from reference TRBV9 and TRBJ2-6): DSGVTQTPKHLITATGQRVTLRCSPRSGDLSVYWYQQSLDQGLQFLIQYYNGEERAKGNILERFSAQQFPDLHSELNLSSLELGDSALYFCASSAGGSGANVLTFGAGSRLTVL.